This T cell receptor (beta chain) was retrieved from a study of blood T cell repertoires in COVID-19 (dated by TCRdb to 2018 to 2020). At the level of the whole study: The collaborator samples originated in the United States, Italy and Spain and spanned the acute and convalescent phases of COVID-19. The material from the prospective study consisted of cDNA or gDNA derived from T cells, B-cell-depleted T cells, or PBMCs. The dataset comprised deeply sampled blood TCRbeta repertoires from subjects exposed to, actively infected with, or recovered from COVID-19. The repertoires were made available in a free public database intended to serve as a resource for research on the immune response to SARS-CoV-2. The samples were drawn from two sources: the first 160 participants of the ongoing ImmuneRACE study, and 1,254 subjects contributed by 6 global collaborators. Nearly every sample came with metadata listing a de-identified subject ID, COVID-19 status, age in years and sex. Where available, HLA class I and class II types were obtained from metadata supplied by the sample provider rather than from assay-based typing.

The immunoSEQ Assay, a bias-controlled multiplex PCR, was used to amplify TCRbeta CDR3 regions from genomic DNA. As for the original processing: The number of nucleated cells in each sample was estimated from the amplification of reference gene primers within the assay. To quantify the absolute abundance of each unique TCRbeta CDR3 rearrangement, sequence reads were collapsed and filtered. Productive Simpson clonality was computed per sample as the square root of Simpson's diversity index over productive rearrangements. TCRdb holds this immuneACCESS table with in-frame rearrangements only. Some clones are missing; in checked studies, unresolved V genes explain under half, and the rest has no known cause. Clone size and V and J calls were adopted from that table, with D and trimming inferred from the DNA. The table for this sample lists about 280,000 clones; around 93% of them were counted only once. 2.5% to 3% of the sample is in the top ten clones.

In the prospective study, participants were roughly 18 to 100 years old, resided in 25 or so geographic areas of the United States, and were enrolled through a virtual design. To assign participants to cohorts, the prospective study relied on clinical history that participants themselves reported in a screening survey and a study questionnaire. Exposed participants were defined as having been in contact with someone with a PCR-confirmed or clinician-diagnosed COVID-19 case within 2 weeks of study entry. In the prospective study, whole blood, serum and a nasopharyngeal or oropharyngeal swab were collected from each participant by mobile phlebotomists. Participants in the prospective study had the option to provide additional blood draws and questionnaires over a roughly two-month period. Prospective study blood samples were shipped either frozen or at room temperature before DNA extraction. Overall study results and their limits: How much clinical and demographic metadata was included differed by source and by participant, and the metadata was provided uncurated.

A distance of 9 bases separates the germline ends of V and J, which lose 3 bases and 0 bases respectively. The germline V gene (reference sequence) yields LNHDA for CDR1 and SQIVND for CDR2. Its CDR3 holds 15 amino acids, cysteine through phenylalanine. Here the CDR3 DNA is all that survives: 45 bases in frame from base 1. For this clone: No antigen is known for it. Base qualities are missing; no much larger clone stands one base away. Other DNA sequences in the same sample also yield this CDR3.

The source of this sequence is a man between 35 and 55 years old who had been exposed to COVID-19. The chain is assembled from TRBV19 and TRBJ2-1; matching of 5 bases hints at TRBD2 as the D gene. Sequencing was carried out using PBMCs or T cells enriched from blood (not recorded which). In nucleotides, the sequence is TGTGCCAGTAGTATCCGGGGTAGCTCCTACAATGAGCAGTTCTTC. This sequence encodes CASSIRGSSYNEQFF.